This T cell receptor beta chain was sequenced in a study of T cell responses to AZD1222 COVID-19 vaccine. In the study overall: Analyses pooled second doses at about 4 or about 12 weeks.

This table comes from immunoSEQ multiplex PCR, and its TCRdb copy is limited to in-frame clones, with some not included. This repertoire shows 80,000 to 130,000 clones, roughly nine tenths found once; its top ten account for 16%. Points from the study as a whole: Donor demographics were predominantly white British with a female majority; clonal diversity may be underestimated.

This clone was recorded a few times. Its antigen is still unknown. The germline V gene has CDR1 SGHKS and CDR2 YYEKEE (reference sequence). The CDR3 totals 15 residues. Trimming stripped 5 bases from V and 3 bases from J, with 15 bases between. The material sequenced was peripheral blood, taken on day 0 of AZD1222 vaccination. The clonotype comes from an adult in good health. The rearrangement uses TRBV5-5 and TRBJ1-5; maybe TRBD1 (6 bases). This chain's CDR3 is CASSHSRGHNQPQHF. As DNA, the CDR3 is TGTGCCAGCAGTCATAGCCGGGGGCACAATCAGCCCCAGCATTTT.